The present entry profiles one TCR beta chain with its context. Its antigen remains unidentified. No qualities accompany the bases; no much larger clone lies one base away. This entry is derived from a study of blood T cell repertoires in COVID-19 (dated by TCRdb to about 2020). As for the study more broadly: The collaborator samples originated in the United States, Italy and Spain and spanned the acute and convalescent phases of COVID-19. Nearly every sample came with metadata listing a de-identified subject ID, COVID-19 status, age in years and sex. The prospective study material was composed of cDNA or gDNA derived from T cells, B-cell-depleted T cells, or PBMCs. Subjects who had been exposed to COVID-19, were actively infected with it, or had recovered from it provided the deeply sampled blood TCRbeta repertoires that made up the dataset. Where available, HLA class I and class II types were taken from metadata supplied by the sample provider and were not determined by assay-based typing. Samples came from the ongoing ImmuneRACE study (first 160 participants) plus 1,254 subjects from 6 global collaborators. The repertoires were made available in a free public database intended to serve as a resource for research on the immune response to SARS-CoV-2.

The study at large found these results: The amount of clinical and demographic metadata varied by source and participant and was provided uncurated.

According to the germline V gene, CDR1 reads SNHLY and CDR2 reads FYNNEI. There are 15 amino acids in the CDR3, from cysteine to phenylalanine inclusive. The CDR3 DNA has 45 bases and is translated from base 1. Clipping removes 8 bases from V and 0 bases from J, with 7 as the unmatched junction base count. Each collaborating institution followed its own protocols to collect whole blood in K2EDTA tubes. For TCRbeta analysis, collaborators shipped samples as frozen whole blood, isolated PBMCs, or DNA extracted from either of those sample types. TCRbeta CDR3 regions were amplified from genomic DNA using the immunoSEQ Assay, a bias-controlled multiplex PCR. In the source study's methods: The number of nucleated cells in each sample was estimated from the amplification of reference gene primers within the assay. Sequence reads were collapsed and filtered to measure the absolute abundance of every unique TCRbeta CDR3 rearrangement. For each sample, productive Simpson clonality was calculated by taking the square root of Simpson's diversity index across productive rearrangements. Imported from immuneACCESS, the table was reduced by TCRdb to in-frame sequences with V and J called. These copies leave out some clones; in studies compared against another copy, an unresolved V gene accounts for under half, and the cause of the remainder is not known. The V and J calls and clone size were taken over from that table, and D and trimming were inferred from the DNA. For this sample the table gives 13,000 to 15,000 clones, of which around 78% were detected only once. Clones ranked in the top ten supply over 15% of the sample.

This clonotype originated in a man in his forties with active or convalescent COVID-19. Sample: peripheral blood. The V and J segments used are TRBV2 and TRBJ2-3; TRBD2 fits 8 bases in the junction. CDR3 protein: CASHSGTSSTDTQYF. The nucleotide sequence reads TGTGCCAGCCATAGCGGGACGTCTAGCACAGATACGCAGTATTTT. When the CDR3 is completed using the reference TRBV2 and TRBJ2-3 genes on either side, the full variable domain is EPEVTQTPSHQVTQMGQEVILRCVPISNHLYFYWYRQILGQKVEFLVSFYNNEISEKSEIFDDQFSVERPDGSNFTLKIRSTKLEDSAMYFCASHSGTSSTDTQYFGPGTRLTVL.